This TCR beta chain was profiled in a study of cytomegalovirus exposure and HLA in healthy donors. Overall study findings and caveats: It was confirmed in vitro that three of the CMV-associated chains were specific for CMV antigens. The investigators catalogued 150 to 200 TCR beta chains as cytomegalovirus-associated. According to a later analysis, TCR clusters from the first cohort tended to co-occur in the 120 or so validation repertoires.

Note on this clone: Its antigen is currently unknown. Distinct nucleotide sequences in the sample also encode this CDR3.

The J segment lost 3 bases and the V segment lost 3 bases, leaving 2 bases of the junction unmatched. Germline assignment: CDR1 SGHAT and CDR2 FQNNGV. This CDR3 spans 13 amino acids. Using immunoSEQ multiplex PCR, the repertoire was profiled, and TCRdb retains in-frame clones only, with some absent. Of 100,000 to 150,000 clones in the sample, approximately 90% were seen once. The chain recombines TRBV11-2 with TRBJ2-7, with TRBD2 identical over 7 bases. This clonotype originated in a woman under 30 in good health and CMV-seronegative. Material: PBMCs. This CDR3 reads CASSLGGSYEQYF. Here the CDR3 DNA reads TGTGCCAGCAGCTTGGGGGGGAGCTACGAGCAGTACTTC. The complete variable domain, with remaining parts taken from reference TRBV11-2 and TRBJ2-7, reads EAGVAQSPRYKIIEKRQSVAFWCNPISGHATLYWYQQILGQGPKLLIQFQNNGVVDDSQLPKDRFSAERLKGVDSTLKIQPAKLEDSAVYLCASSLGGSYEQYFGPGTRLTVT.